These 30 T cell receptor beta chains share one sample of origin, sequenced in a study of control samples from healthy donors and cancer patients. Repertoires were generated with immunoSEQ multiplex PCR, while TCRdb's copy carries only in-frame clones and drops some. This table has about 120,000 clones, 85% to 95% appearing once. The sequenced material came from PBMCs. The receptors stem from a man at least 80 years old with head and neck cancer.

Note on this clone: Relative to the germline gene, one junction end is altered; a read error may explain this. In the same sample, other DNA sequences code for this CDR3. The chain joins TRBV7-8 to TRBJ2-1, with TRBD2 identical over 8 bases. Germline CDR1 SGHVS, CDR2 FQNEAQ. The CDR3 runs to 17 residues. The CDR3 bases are TGTGCTAGCAGCTTAGCTCTCCGGCTAGCGGGCCGCAATGAGCAGTTCTTC. Translation gives CASSLALRLAGRNEQFF.

The rearrangement uses TRBV21-1 and TRBJ2-6; the D call in the table, TRBD2, was not verified against the DNA. TRBV21-1 constitutes a pseudogene. CDR3 size: 20 residues. CDR3 nucleotide sequence: TGTGCCAGCAGCGGAGCAGATCCGGGACTAGCGGGGTCTGGGGCCAACGTCCTGACTTTC. Its protein product is CASSGADPGLAGSGANVLTF.

V usage is TRBV9 and J usage is TRBJ2-1; 9 nucleotides match TRBD2. J was trimmed by 5 bases and V by 1 base; bases with no gene match: 7. The CDR3 extends over 16 amino acids. CDR1 is SGDLS and CDR2 is YYNGEE in the germline V gene. The CDR3 DNA follows: TGTGCCAGCAGCGTACCCCCTAGCGGGGTCGACAATGAGCAGTTCTTC. The encoded protein is CASSVPPSGVDNEQFF.

The chain employs TRBV13 and TRBJ2-7, with 11 bases that match TRBD1. Germline assignment: CDR1 PRHDT and CDR2 FYEKMQ (reference sequence). This CDR3 is 17 amino acids long. V lost 2 bases, J lost 2 bases, and 8 bases stayed unmatched. CDR3 coding DNA: TGTGCCAGCAGCTTATTTTATGGACAGGGGGCACCCTACGAGCAGTACTTC. Translation: CASSLFYGQGAPYEQYF.

The chain combines TRBV5-6 with TRBJ2-3, with 8 bases identical to TRBD1. Trimming took 4 bases from V and 2 from J; bases not matched to a gene: 6. CDR1 is SGHDT and CDR2 is YYEEEE in the germline V gene. This CDR3 region has 15 residues. DNA of the CDR3: TGTGCCAGCAGCATAGGGACAGGTATCACAGATACGCAGTATTTT. It translates to CASSIGTGITDTQYF. The full variable domain, completed using reference TRBV5-6 and TRBJ2-3, is DAGVTQSPTHLIKTRGQQVTLRCSPKSGHDTVSWYQQALGQGPQFIFQYYEEEERQRGNFPDRFSGHQFPNYSSELNVNALLLGDSALYLCASSIGTGITDTQYFGPGTRLTVL.

The chain's CDR3 is CAWSGLAGLETQYF. CDR3 in DNA: TGTGCCTGGAGTGGGCTAGCGGGGTTAGAGACCCAGTACTTC. The chain uses TRBV30 and TRBJ2-5; the match to TRBD2 covers 9 bases. Germline lookup yields CDR1 GTSNPN and CDR2 SVGIG (reference sequence). The ends lost 1 base at V and 4 bases at J; junction bases unmatched: 4. This CDR3 region has 14 residues.

This clone was counted only a few times. This chain links TRBV12-3 or TRBV12-4 with TRBJ1-3, with D unresolved. The V end lost 8 bases, the J end lost 3 bases, and 11 bases lay between the germline ends. The CDR3 loop spans 13 amino acids. CDR3 loop: CASHRWSGNTIYF. In DNA form, the CDR3 reads TGTGCCAGCCATCGATGGAGTGGAAACACCATATATTTT.

The chain joins TRBV4-2 to TRBJ2-7; TRBD2 aligns across 11 bases. The junction had 0 bases not matched to a gene; V was cut back by 6 bases and J by 2 bases. Germline V CDR1 and CDR2: LGHNA, YNFKEQ. The CDR3 has 13 residues. The CDR3 DNA sequence: TGTGCCAGCAGTAGCGGGAGGGCCTACGAGCAGTACTTC. The encoded protein is CASSSGRAYEQYF.

This clone was seen once. This chain joins TRBV5-1 and TRBJ2-5, with TRBD2 identical over 7 bases. The CDR3 spans 17 residues. Trimming cost V 1 base and J 1 base; bases outside gene matches: 10. Per germline, CDR1 SGHRS and CDR2 YFSETQ. CDR3 protein: CASSLMASGAIQETQYF. The CDR3 DNA follows: TGCGCCAGCAGCTTGATGGCTAGCGGAGCGATCCAAGAGACCCAGTACTTC.

The chain joins TRBV5-1 to TRBJ2-3, with unresolved D. The V end was cut by 0 bases, the J end by 4 bases, with 15 bases between. Germline CDR1 and CDR2: SGHRS and YFSETQ. The CDR3 has 16 amino acids. Written as DNA, the CDR3 is TGCGCCAGCAGCTTGGGATCCACAGACATCGCAGATACGCAGTATTTT. This encodes CASSLGSTDIADTQYF.

The CDR3 DNA reads as TGCGCCAGCAGCTTGGAAGGCAGGGGGGGCCCGTTGAACACTGAAGCTTTCTTT. Translation gives CASSLEGRGGPLNTEAFF. The chain employs TRBV5-1 and TRBJ1-1; TRBD1 aligns across 7 bases. Unmatched junction bases numbered 11, after V lost 0 bases and J lost 0 bases. CDR1 and CDR2 (germline): SGHRS, YFSETQ. This CDR3 is built from 18 residues.

The chain joins TRBV30 to TRBJ1-3; possibly TRBD1 for D (5 bases). Trimming took off 5 bases at V and 0 bases at J, with 11 bases between the two ends. Germline CDR1 reads GTSNPN; CDR2 reads SVGIG (reference sequence). This CDR3 spans 14 amino acids. The CDR3 here is CAWDPRGSGNTIYF. DNA for the CDR3: TGTGCCTGGGACCCGAGGGGCTCTGGAAACACCATATATTTT. The full variable domain, its missing parts supplied by reference TRBV30 and TRBJ1-3, is SQTIHQWPATLVQPVGSPLSLECTVEGTSNPNLYWYRQAAGRGLQLLFYSVGIGQISSEVPQNLSASRPQDRQFILSSKKLLLSDSGFYLCAWDPRGSGNTIYFGEGSWLTVV.

The table lists this clone with a count of one. The V call is TRBV27, the J call TRBJ2-1, with 7 bases matching TRBD1. With V trimmed by 5 bases and J by 10 bases, 2 bases remained unmatched. This CDR3 contains 11 residues. Looked up from germline, CDR1 is MNHEY and CDR2 is SMNVEV (reference sequence). CDR3 region: CASSTGDEQFF. The CDR3 region has the DNA TGTGCCAGCAGTACAGGGGACGAGCAGTTCTTC.

As DNA, the CDR3 is TGCGCCAGCAGCTTGCTGGGACAGGGGGCTTCACCCCTCCACTTT. It yields the protein CASSLLGQGASPLHF. The J gene is TRBJ1-6, the V gene TRBV5-1; 12 nucleotides match TRBD1. CDR3 length: 15 residues. V trimming: 1 base; J trimming: 9 bases; junction bases outside the gene matches: 2. CDR1 and CDR2 from the germline V gene are SGHRS and YFSETQ. The variable domain in full, completed from reference TRBV5-1 and TRBJ1-6, reads KAGVTQTPRYLIKTRGQQVTLSCSPISGHRSVSWYQQTPGQGLQFLFEYFSETQRNKGNFPGRFSGRQFSNSRSEMNVSTLELGDSALYLCASSLLGQGASPLHFGNGTRLTVT.

This chain connects TRBV5-1 to TRBJ2-7; tentative D call: TRBD2 (5 bases). Germline lookup yields CDR1 SGHRS and CDR2 YFSETQ. The length of the CDR3 is 13 residues. V was cut by 3 bases and J by 5 bases, with 12 bases left in between. The CDR3 DNA is TGCGCCAGCAGCTCACTCGGGGTTGACGAGCAGTACTTC. Amino acid sequence: CASSSLGVDEQYF.

This chain connects TRBV14 to TRBJ2-7; 7 bases align to TRBD1. After removal of 3 bases from V and 4 bases from J, the junction contained 12 bases not matched to a gene. Germline V gene data show CDR1 as SGHDN and CDR2 as FVKESK. This CDR3 has 16 amino acids. The CDR3 sequence is CASSHLPTGRRYEQYF. The CDR3 DNA is TGTGCCAGCAGCCATTTGCCGACAGGGAGAAGGTACGAGCAGTACTTC.

The V call is TRBV21-1, the J call TRBJ2-7; TRBD2, the table's D call, lacks a check against the DNA. TRBV21-1 is a documented pseudogene. The CDR3 spans 21 residues. CDR3 in amino acids: CASSQSGDHTRTTSGSREQYF. CDR3 sequence (DNA): TGTGCCAGCAGCCAAAGTGGGGACCACACGAGAACTACTAGCGGGAGTCGAGAGCAGTACTTC.

The CDR3 spells CAWSEDYGYTF. In nucleotides, the CDR3 is TGTGCCTGGAGTGAAGACTATGGCTACACCTTC. V and J are TRBV30 and TRBJ1-2; D is undetermined. Germline V gene data show CDR1 as GTSNPN and CDR2 as SVGIG (reference sequence). The V gene lost 1 base and the J gene lost 3 bases, with 3 bases spanning the gap. The CDR3 covers 11 residues.

This clone was seen just once. The genes are TRBV25-1 and TRBJ2-2; D perhaps matches TRBD2 (6 bases). The V end was cut by 4 bases, the J end by 4 bases, with 19 bases between. CDR3 size: 17 residues. CDR1 is MGHDK, CDR2 SYGVNS, per germline. The CDR3 sequence: CASSAIYGGLGTGELFF. In nucleotides, the CDR3 is TGTGCCAGCAGTGCCATATACGGGGGTCTGGGCACCGGGGAGCTGTTTTTT.

The V gene is TRBV4-1, the J gene TRBJ1-5, with D unclear. Germline V CDR1 and CDR2: MGHRA, YSYEKL. The CDR3 covers 15 residues. V was clipped by 2 bases and J by 0 bases, with 8 bases between them. The CDR3 DNA reads as TGCGCCAGCAGCCAAACGGTAAATAGCAATCAGCCCCAGCATTTT. Protein sequence: CASSQTVNSNQPQHF.

The chain employs TRBV9 and TRBJ2-7; no clear D gene. CDR3 length: 14 amino acids. Trimming cost V 0 bases and J 4 bases, with 11 bases left between them. Germline CDR1 SGDLS, CDR2 YYNGEE. The CDR3 here is CASSVASHGYEQYF. The CDR3 nucleotides read TGTGCCAGCAGCGTAGCCTCCCACGGGTACGAGCAGTACTTC.

This rearrangement joins TRBV5-4 to TRBJ2-7; 11 positions agree with TRBD2. From germline, CDR1 is SGHNT and CDR2 YYREEE (reference sequence). V lost 4 bases to trimming and J lost 3 bases; unmatched junction nucleotides: 15. The CDR3 is 18 residues long. The CDR3 region is CASSPTPLTSGMNYEQYF. The CDR3, as DNA: TGTGCCAGCAGCCCCACCCCCCTGACTAGCGGGATGAACTACGAGCAGTACTTC.

The V call is TRBV12-5, the J call TRBJ2-7; TRBD2 agrees at 7 bases. The junction had 10 bases not matched to a gene; V was cut back by 6 bases and J by 2 bases. Germline-derived CDR1 and CDR2 are LGHNT and FRNRAP. This CDR3 comprises 15 residues. The CDR3 sequence is CASGMGGLKAYEQYF. CDR3 nucleotide sequence: TGTGCTAGTGGGATGGGAGGGCTAAAGGCCTACGAGCAGTACTTC.

The chain has TRBV29-1 and TRBJ2-1, with 9 bases that match TRBD2. J lost 1 base, V lost 7 bases, and 5 bases had no gene match. Germline loops: CDR1 SQVTM, CDR2 ANQGSEA. The CDR3 sequence is 14 residues long. The CDR3 sequence: CSARLAGSYNEQFF. Written as DNA, the CDR3 is TGCAGCGCCCGTCTAGCGGGGTCCTACAATGAGCAGTTCTTC.

The chain combines TRBV15 with TRBJ2-3; 8 bases align to TRBD2. The V gene's germline CDR1 is LNHNV and CDR2 YYDKDF (reference sequence). CDR3 length: 15 amino acids. Trimming at V came to 5 bases and at J to 6 bases, leaving 10 bases not matched to a gene. In nucleotides, the CDR3 is TGTGCCACCAGCCCCCGAAGCGGGGGAATGGATACGCAGTATTTT. This translates into CATSPRSGGMDTQYF.

The gene calls are TRBV5-4 and TRBJ1-5, with D unclear. This CDR3 comprises 12 residues. V lost 0 bases and J lost 4, with 2 bases in between. Germline CDR1 and CDR2: SGHNT and YYREEE (reference sequence). The CDR3 sequence: CASSLDNQPQHF. CDR3 nucleotide sequence: TGTGCCAGCAGCTTGGATAATCAGCCCCAGCATTTT.

The chain employs TRBV21-1 and TRBJ2-7. TRBV21-1 is a documented pseudogene. The CDR3 has 12 residues. CDR3 sequence reads: CASKGGTYEQYF. CDR3 DNA: TGTGCCAGCAAGGGCGGAACCTACGAGCAGTACTTC.

V usage is TRBV5-1 and J usage is TRBJ2-3; the match to TRBD2 covers 8 bases. CDR3 length: 15 amino acids. V lost 6 bases, J lost 8 bases, and 14 bases stayed unmatched. From germline, CDR1 is SGHRS and CDR2 YFSETQ. Here the CDR3 DNA reads TGCGCCAGCATGCTGCGGGGGGACCACCCGGGTACGCAGTATTTT. This encodes CASMLRGDHPGTQYF.

The chain uses TRBV3-1 (or the pseudogene TRBV3-2) and TRBJ2-3; 8 nucleotides agree with TRBD2. The CDR3 contains 15 residues. Germline V gives CDR1 LGHDT, CDR2 YNNKEL (reference sequence). Germline trimming cut 4 bases from V and 1 base from J; bases unmatched to any gene: 4. CDR3 residues: CASSLRGGRTDTQYF. CDR3 DNA: TGTGCCAGCAGCCTCCGGGGGGGGCGCACAGATACGCAGTATTTT.

The chain has TRBV20-1 and TRBJ2-4; D unclear. Trimming took 3 bases from V and 1 from J, leaving 10 bases between them. CDR3 size: 14 residues. Germline assignment: CDR1 DFQATT and CDR2 SNEGSKA (reference sequence). In DNA, the CDR3 is TGCAGTGCTAGTTACCGGGCGGCCAAAAACATTCAGTACTTC. Protein sequence: CSASYRAAKNIQYF.